The present T cell receptor beta chain was sequenced within a study of T cell responses to AZD1222 COVID-19 vaccine. The wider study: Pooled in the analysis were second doses at about 4 or about 12 weeks.

Remarks on this clone: Its antigen is not known.

Germline trimming cut 3 bases from V and 1 base from J; bases unmatched to any gene: 3. CDR3 length: 15 amino acids. The germline gives CDR1 LGHDT, CDR2 YNNKEL (reference sequence). Assay used: immunoSEQ multiplex PCR; TCRdb lists only in-frame clones, some missing. This table holds about 190,000 clones, roughly 92% found once. Findings and limits, study-wide: The donors showed a predominance of white British ancestry and of females, with possible underestimation of clonal diversity.

This chain connects TRBV3-1 (or the pseudogene TRBV3-2) to TRBJ2-3; TRBD2 agrees at 8 bases. This receptor was obtained from an adult in good health. This specimen consisted of peripheral blood, obtained on day 0 of AZD1222 vaccination. The CDR3 spells CASSHSGEGTDTQYF. The DNA for the CDR3 is TGTGCCAGCAGCCATAGCGGGGAGGGCACAGATACGCAGTATTTT.